This T cell receptor (beta chain) was sequenced during a study of response to subunit inactivated influenza vaccine. This clonotype was counted between two and nine times. Each CDR3 protein gets one entry after TCRdb re-called the RT-PCR reads with MiXCR. The sample consists of hundreds of thousands of distinct CDR3 sequences, around 13% of them appearing once. Germline CDR1 reads KGHSH; CDR2 reads LQKENI. The ends were cut back, 3 bases at V and 4 bases at J, with 16 bases in the middle. The CDR3 loop spans 17 amino acids. The rearrangement joins TRBV18 to TRBJ2-6; perhaps D is TRBD1 or TRBD2 (5 bases each). The specimen comprised PBMCs from blood, sampled approximately 15 days before vaccination. The sequence was obtained from a middle-aged man who received an inactivated influenza vaccine. CDR3 coding DNA: TGTGCCAGCTCACCGCGAGGGACCGGGGTCGGGGCCAACGTCCTGACTTTC. Amino acid sequence: CASSPRGTGVGANVLTF. Full variable domain (missing parts from reference TRBV18 and TRBJ2-6): NAGVMQNPRHLVRRRGQEARLRCSPMKGHSHVYWYRQLPEEGLKFMVYLQKENIIDESGMPKERFSAEFPKEGPSILRIQQVVRGDSAAYFCASSPRGTGVGANVLTFGAGSRLTVL.